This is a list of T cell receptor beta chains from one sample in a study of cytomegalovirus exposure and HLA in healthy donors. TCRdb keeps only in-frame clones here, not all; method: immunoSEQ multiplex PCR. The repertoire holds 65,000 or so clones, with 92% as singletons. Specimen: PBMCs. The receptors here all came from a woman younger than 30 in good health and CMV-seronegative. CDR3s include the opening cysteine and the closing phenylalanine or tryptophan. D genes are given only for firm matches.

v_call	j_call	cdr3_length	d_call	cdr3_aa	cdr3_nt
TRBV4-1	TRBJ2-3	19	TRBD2	CASSLRGSKLAGETDTQYF	TGCGCCAGCAGCCTAAGGGGGTCTAAACTAGCGGGAGAAACAGATACGCAGTATTTT
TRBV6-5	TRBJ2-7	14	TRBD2	CASSSGTPGGEQYF	TGTGCCAGCAGTAGCGGGACACCGGGGGGGGAGCAGTACTTC
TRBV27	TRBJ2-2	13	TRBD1	CASRTGDTGELFF	TGTGCCAGCAGGACAGGGGACACCGGGGAGCTGTTTTTT
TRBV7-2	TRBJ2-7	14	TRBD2	CASSVAGQSYEQYF	TGTGCCAGCAGCGTAGCGGGGCAGTCCTACGAGCAGTACTTC
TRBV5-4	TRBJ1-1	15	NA	CASSSYGVANTEAFF	TGTGCCAGCAGCTCCTACGGGGTCGCAAACACTGAAGCTTTCTTT
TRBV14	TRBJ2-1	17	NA	CASSQESTGEDYNEQFF	TGTGCCAGCAGCCAAGAATCTACAGGGGAGGACTACAATGAGCAGTTCTTC
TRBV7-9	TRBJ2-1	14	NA	CASSPETATNEQFF	TGTGCCAGCAGCCCGGAGACAGCGACCAATGAGCAGTTCTTC
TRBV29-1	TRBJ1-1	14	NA	CSAMSLQGNTEAFF	TGCAGCGCCATGAGTCTTCAGGGGAACACTGAAGCTTTCTTT
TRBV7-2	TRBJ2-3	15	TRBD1	CASSLVQGPTDTQYF	TGTGCCAGCAGCTTAGTACAGGGGCCCACAGATACGCAGTATTTT
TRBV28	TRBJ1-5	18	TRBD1	CASSQTGTHSSSGQPQHF	TGTGCCAGCAGCCAGACAGGGACCCACTCATCATCGGGGCAGCCCCAGCATTTT
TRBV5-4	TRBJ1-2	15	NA	CASSLAGMEGVSPIF	TGTGCCAGCAGCTTGGCCGGAATGGAGGGAGTCTCTCCCATATTC
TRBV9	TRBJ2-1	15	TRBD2	CASSPGLAGYNEQFF	TGTGCCAGCAGTCCTGGACTAGCGGGATACAATGAGCAGTTCTTC
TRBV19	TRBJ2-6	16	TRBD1	CASLGQGDFGANVLTF	TGTGCCAGTTTGGGACAGGGGGACTTTGGGGCCAACGTCCTGACTTTC
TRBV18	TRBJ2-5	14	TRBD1	CASSPPDRQETQYF	TGTGCCAGCTCACCGCCGGACAGGCAAGAGACCCAGTACTTC
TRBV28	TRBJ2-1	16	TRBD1	CASSSKGASPSNEQFF	TGTGCCAGCAGCTCAAAGGGGGCTTCCCCCTCCAATGAGCAGTTCTTC
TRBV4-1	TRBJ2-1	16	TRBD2	CASSQAGGGANNEQFF	TGCGCCAGCAGCCAAGCGGGCGGGGGGGCGAACAATGAGCAGTTCTTC
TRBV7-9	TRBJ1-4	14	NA	CASSLTQVNEKLFF	TGTGCCAGCAGCTTGACGCAGGTTAATGAAAAACTGTTTTTT